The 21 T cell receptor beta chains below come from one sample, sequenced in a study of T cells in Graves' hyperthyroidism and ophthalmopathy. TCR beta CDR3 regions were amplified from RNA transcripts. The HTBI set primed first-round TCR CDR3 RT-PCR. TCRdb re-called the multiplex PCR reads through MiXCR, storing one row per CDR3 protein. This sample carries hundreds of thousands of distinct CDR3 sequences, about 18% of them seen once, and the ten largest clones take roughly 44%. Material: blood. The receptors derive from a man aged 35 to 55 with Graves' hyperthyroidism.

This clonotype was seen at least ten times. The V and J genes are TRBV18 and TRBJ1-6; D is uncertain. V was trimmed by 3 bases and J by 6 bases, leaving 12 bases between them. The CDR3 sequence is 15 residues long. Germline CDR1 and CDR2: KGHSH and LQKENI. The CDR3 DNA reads TGTGCCAGCTCACCCTCGGGAGCTTCTAATTCACCCCTCCACTTT. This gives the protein CASSPSGASNSPLHF.

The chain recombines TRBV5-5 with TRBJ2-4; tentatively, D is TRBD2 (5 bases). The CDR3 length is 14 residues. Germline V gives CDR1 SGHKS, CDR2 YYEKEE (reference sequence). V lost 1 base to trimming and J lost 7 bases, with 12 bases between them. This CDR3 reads CASSLSGVMNIQYF. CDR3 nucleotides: TGTGCCAGCAGCTTGTCCGGGGTGATGAACATTCAGTACTTC.

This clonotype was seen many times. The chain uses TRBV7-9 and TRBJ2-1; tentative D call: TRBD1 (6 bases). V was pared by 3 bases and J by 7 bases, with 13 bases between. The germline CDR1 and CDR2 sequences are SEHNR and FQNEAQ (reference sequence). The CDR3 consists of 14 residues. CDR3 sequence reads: CASSFKQGWNEQFF. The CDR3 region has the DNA TGTGCCAGCAGCTTCAAACAGGGCTGGAATGAGCAGTTCTTC. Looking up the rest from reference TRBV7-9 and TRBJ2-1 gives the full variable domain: DTGVSQNPRHKITKRGQNVTFRCDPISEHNRLYWYRQTLGQGPEFLTYFQNEAQLEKSRLLSDRFSAERPKGSFSTLEIQRTEQGDSAMYLCASSFKQGWNEQFFGPGTRLTVL.

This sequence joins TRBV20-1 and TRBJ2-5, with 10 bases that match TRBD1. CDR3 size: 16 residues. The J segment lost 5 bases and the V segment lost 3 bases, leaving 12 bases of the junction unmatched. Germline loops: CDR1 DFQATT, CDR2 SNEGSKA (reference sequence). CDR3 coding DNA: TGCAGTGCTAGGATTTGGACAGGGGGGAAAGGGGAGACCCAGTACTTC. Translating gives CSARIWTGGKGETQYF.

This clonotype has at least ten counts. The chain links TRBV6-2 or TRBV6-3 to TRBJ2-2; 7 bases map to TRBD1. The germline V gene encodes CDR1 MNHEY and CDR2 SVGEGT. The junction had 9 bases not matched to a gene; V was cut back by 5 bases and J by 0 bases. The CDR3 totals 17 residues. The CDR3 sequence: CASSTRDSHTNTGELFF. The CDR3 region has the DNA TGTGCCAGCAGTACCAGGGACAGCCATACGAACACCGGGGAGCTGTTTTTT.

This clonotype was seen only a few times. In nucleotides, the CDR3 is TGTGCCAGCAGACGCCCTAGCGGTTCAGATACGCAGTATTTT. It translates to CASRRPSGSDTQYF. The J gene is TRBJ2-3, the V gene TRBV28; 7 bases line up with TRBD2. Germline-derived CDR1 and CDR2 are MDHEN and SYDVKM. Trimming at V came to 6 bases and at J to 4 bases, leaving 7 bases not matched to a gene. The length of the CDR3 is 14 residues. The variable domain in full, with the rest retrieved from reference TRBV28 and TRBJ2-3, is DVKVTQSSRYLVKRTGEKVFLECVQDMDHENMFWYRQDPGLGLRLIYFSYDVKMKEKGDIPEGYSVSREKKERFSLILESASTNQTSMYLCASRRPSGSDTQYFGPGTRLTVL.

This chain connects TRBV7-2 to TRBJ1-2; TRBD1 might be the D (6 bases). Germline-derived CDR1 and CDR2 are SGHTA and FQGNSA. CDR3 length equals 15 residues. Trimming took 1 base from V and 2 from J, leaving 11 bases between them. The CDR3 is CASSLVGQQNYGYTF. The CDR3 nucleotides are TGTGCCAGCAGCTTAGTAGGACAGCAAAACTATGGCTACACCTTC.

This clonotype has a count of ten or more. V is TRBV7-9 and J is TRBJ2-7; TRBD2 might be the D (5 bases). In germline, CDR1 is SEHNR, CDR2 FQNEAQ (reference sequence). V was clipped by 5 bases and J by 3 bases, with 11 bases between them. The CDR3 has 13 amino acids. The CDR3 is CASSTSRGYEQYF. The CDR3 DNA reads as TGTGCCAGCAGCACTAGTCGGGGCTACGAGCAGTACTTC.

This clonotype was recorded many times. The CDR3 reads CASSPGQGADEQYF. CDR3 nucleotides: TGTGCCAGCAGCCCGGGACAGGGGGCGGACGAGCAGTACTTC. The V and J genes are TRBV5-4 and TRBJ2-7, with 12 bases matching TRBD1. The CDR3 runs to 14 residues. CDR1 and CDR2 (germline): SGHNT, YYREEE (reference sequence). The J segment lost 5 bases and the V segment lost 4 bases, leaving 4 bases of the junction unmatched.

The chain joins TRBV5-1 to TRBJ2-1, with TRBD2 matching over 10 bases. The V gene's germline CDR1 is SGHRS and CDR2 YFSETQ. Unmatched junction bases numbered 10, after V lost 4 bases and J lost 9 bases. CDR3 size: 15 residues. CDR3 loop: CASSLRAGGPIEQFF. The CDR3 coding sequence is TGCGCCAGCAGCCTCCGAGCGGGGGGGCCCATTGAGCAGTTCTTC.

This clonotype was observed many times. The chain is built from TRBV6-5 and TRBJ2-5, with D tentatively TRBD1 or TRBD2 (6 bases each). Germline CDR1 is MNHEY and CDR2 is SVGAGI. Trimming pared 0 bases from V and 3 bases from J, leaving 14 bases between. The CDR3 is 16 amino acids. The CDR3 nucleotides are TGTGCCAGCAGTTACTCGTGGGGGGCGGCTGAAGAGACCCAGTACTTC. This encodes CASSYSWGAAEETQYF.

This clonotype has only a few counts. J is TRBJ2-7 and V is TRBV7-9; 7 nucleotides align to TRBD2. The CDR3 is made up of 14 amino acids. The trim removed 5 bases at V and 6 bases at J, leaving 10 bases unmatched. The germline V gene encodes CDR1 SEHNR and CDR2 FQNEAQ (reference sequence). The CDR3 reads CASSLGGGVSEQYF. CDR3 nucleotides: TGTGCCAGCAGCCTAGGCGGGGGAGTCTCCGAGCAGTACTTC.

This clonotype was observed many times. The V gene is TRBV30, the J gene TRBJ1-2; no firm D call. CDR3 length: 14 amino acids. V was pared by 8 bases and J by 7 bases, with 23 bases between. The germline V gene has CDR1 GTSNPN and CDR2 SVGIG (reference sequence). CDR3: CALERVGLVSGYTF. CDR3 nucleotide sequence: TGTGCCCTGGAGAGGGTCGGACTCGTCTCTGGCTACACCTTC.

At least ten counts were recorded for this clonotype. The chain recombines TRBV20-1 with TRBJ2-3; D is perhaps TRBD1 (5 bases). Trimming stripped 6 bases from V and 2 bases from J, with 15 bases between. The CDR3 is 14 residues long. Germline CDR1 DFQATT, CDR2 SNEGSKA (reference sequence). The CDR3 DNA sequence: TGCAGTGCAACTGGTGACAGATACACAGATACGCAGTATTTT. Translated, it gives CSATGDRYTDTQYF.

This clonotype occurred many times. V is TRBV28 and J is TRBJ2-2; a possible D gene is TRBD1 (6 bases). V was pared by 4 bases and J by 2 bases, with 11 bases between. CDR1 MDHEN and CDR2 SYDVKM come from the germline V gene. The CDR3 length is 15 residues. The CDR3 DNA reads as TGTGCCAGCAGTTCTACAGGGTTTAACACCGGGGAGCTGTTTTTT. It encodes CASSSTGFNTGELFF.

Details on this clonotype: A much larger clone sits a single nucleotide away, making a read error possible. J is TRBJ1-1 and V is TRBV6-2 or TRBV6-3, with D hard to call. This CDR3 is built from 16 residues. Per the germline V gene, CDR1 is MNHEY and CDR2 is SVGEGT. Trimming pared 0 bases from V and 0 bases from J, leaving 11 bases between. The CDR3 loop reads CASSYSERTMNTEAFF. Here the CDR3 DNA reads TGTGCCAGCAGTTACTCGGAACGAACAATGAACACTGAAGCTTTCTTT.

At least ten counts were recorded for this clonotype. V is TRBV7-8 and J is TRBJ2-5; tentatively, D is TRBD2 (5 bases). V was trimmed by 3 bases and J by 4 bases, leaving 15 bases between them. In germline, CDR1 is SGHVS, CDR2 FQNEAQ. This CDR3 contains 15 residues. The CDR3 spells CASSFFVSGLETQYF. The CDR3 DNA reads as TGTGCCAGCAGCTTTTTCGTCAGCGGACTAGAGACCCAGTACTTC.

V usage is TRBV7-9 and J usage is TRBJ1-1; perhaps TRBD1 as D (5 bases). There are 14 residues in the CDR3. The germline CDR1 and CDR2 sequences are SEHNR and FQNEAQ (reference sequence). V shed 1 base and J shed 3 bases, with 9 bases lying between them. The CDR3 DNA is TGTGCCAGCAGCTTAGGGGGGGGGGACACTGAAGCTTTCTTT. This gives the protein CASSLGGGDTEAFF.

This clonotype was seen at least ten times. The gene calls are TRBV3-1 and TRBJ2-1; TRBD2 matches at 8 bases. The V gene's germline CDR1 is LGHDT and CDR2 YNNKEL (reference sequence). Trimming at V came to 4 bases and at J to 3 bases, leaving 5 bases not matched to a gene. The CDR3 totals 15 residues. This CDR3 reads CASSPLSGDYNEQFF. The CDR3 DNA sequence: TGTGCCAGCAGCCCCCTTAGCGGGGACTACAATGAGCAGTTCTTC.

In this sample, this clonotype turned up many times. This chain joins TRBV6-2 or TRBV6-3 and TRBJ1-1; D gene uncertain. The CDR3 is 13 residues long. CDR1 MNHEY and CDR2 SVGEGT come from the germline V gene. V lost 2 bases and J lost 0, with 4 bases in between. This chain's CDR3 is CASSYNMNTEAFF. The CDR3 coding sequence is TGTGCCAGCAGTTACAACATGAACACTGAAGCTTTCTTT.

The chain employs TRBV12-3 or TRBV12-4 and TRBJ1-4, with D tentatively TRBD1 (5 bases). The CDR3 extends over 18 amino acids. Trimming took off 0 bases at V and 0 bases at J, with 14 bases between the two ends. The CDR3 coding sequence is TGTGCCAGCAGTTTAGCGATGACAGCTATAACAACTAATGAAAAACTGTTTTTT. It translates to CASSLAMTAITTNEKLFF.